A selection of T cell receptor beta chains follows, all from one sample in a study of blood T cell repertoires in COVID-19. Here immunoSEQ multiplex PCR was the method, and the copy in TCRdb shows in-frame clones only, minus some. Of fewer than 450,000 clones in the sample, more than 75% are singletons; the top ten hold about 1.2%. Sequenced material: PBMCs or T cells enriched from blood (not recorded which). These receptor sequences come from a woman in her late teens or twenties who had recovered from COVID-19. Both conserved end residues are part of each CDR3. Fields, in order: clone size, V gene, D gene, J gene, CDR3 DNA, CDR3 protein. The D gene is left open where the match is weak. Clone size is given for some rows only: seen once, a few or many times, or a class if the clone is expanded.

-	TRBV6-5	-	TRBJ1-3	TGTGCCAGCAAGCCCAGGGCCTCTGGAAACACCATATATTTT	CASKPRASGNTIYF
-	TRBV5-1	TRBD1	TRBJ2-7	TGCGCCAGCAGCGAGGCAGGGGGCTCCTACGAGCAGTACTTC	CASSEAGGSYEQYF
-	TRBV2	-	TRBJ2-2	TGTGCCTGCGGCCGGGAGCTCAACACCGGGGAGCTGTTTTTT	CACGRELNTGELFF
-	TRBV2	-	TRBJ2-5	TGTGCCAGCAGTGAAGCCCCTGGGGCCCCAGAGACCCAGTACTTC	CASSEAPGAPETQYF
-	TRBV30	TRBD1	TRBJ1-2	TGTGCCTGGATTCCGACAGGGGCGGGCTACACCTTC	CAWIPTGAGYTF
-	TRBV9	-	TRBJ1-4	TGTGCCAGCAGCGTGGCGACAGCCCCCGGGGAAAAACTGTTTTTT	CASSVATAPGEKLFF
-	TRBV2	-	TRBJ1-3	TGTGCCAGCAGTGTTAATGGAAACACCATATATTTT	CASSVNGNTIYF
many	TRBV7-8	-	TRBJ1-3	TGTGCCAGCAGCACACACAGGGAAATAAACACCATATATTTT	CASSTHREINTIYF
once	TRBV11-3	TRBD2	TRBJ2-5	TGTGCCAGCAGCTCAGGACTAGCGGGGTACCAAGAGACCCAGTACTTC	CASSSGLAGYQETQYF
-	TRBV5-1	-	TRBJ2-7	TGCGCCAGCAGCTTGGAGGGGTTCGAGCAGTACTTC	CASSLEGFEQYF
-	TRBV19	TRBD2	TRBJ2-3	TGTGCCAGTAATAAACAGCGGGGGGGCCTTGGCACAGATACGCAGTATTTT	CASNKQRGGLGTDTQYF
-	TRBV10-1	-	TRBJ1-3	TGCGCCAGCAGGTTGAGGTCGGACTCTGGAAACACCATATATTTT	CASRLRSDSGNTIYF
-	TRBV6-6	-	TRBJ1-1	TGTGCCAGCAGCGTGACACCGAACACTGAAGCTTTCTTT	CASSVTPNTEAFF
once	TRBV4-3	-	TRBJ1-1	TGCGCCAGCAGCCAAGATCCGAGACAGACTGAAGCTTTCTTT	CASSQDPRQTEAFF
-	TRBV15	-	TRBJ2-3	TGTGCCACCAGCAGAGAGCCCCAGGATACGCAGTATTTT	CATSREPQDTQYF
-	TRBV5-1	TRBD1	TRBJ2-5	TGCGCCAGCAGCGTAGTCCAGGGGGCCAGGGAGACCCAGTACTTC	CASSVVQGARETQYF
-	TRBV30	-	TRBJ1-1	TGTGCCTGGAGTGGTTCAGGGGTCGGTGGCACTGAAGCTTTCTTT	CAWSGSGVGGTEAFF
-	TRBV2	TRBD2	TRBJ2-5	TGTGCCAGCAGTCCCAGCGGGGGGAACCAAGAGACCCAGTACTTC	CASSPSGGNQETQYF
once	TRBV7-6	-	TRBJ2-3	TGTGCCAGCAGCTGGGCCCCGGGGGATACGCAGTATTTT	CASSWAPGDTQYF
-	TRBV7-9	-	TRBJ1-4	TGTGCCAGCAGCTCCCCCTCGGGGGGCCAGGGAGAAAAACTGTTTTTT	CASSSPSGGQGEKLFF
once	TRBV7-9	-	TRBJ1-3	TGTGCCAGCAGCTTCATTGAGCTCTCTGGAAACACCATATATTTT	CASSFIELSGNTIYF
few	TRBV25-1	-	TRBJ1-5	TGTGCCAGCAGCGGGGGTTATAGCAATCAGCCCCAGCATTTT	CASSGGYSNQPQHF
-	TRBV29-1	-	TRBJ1-1	TGCAGCGTTGAAGATGTGGGCCTCATGAACACTGAAGCTTTCTTT	CSVEDVGLMNTEAFF
-	TRBV7-9	TRBD1	TRBJ2-7	TGTGCCAGCAGCCGCCAGGGGACAGGGGGTTACGAGCAGTACTTC	CASSRQGTGGYEQYF
-	TRBV15	TRBD2	TRBJ2-7	TGTGCCACCAGCACCGGTCGGGGGGGGTCCTTTTACGAGCAGTACTTC	CATSTGRGGSFYEQYF
-	TRBV6-1	TRBD1	TRBJ2-7	TGTGCCAGCAGTGGGAGGACAGGGGCCTACGAGCAGTACTTC	CASSGRTGAYEQYF
-	TRBV4-2	-	TRBJ1-4	TGTGCCAGCACAGGGGAGGATGAAAAACTGTTTTTT	CASTGEDEKLFF
-	TRBV30	-	TRBJ1-2	TGTGCCTGGAGGGGGGGGCGACAGGAGATCTATGGCTACACCTTC	CAWRGGRQEIYGYTF
-	TRBV9	TRBD2	TRBJ2-5	TGTGCCAGCAGCGCATACACTAGCGGGGGGGCGGAGACCCAGTACTTC	CASSAYTSGGAETQYF
-	TRBV5-4	-	TRBJ1-5	TGTGCCAGCAGCTTGGGCGGTATGAGCAATCAGCCCCAGCATTTT	CASSLGGMSNQPQHF
-	TRBV19	TRBD1	TRBJ2-3	TGTGCCAGTAGTATACTTCCGGGACAGGGGATTCCGCGGGATACGCAGTATTTT	CASSILPGQGIPRDTQYF
-	TRBV9	-	TRBJ1-2	TGTGCCAGCAGCGTAGGGGGGCAGGACGGTGGCTACACCTTC	CASSVGGQDGGYTF
-	TRBV6-6	TRBD1	TRBJ1-4	TGTGCCAGCAGTTACCGGACAGGGGGCGTGGAAAAACTGTTTTTT	CASSYRTGGVEKLFF
-	TRBV28	TRBD1	TRBJ2-2	TGTGCCAGCAGTTTCTCGACAGGGTGGCTGTTTTTT	CASSFSTGWLFF
-	TRBV4-1	-	TRBJ1-1	TGCGCCAGCAGCCAAGAAGCCTCCCTAACTGAAGCTTTCTTT	CASSQEASLTEAFF
-	TRBV2	-	TRBJ1-4	TGTGCCAGCAGCCCCGCACAGGTGACCTCAACTAATGAAAAACTGTTTTTT	CASSPAQVTSTNEKLFF
-	TRBV7-2	TRBD2	TRBJ2-3	TGTGCCAGCAGCCTAGCGGCATACACAGATACGCAGTATTTT	CASSLAAYTDTQYF
-	TRBV6-5	-	TRBJ1-5	TGTGCCAGCAGTTACTACGGAGGTCCCCAGCATTTT	CASSYYGGPQHF
-	TRBV18	-	TRBJ2-7	TGTGCCAGCTCACCGCCTACGCATCACCGGTACAGCTCCTACGAGCAGTACTTC	CASSPPTHHRYSSYEQYF
-	TRBV19	TRBD1	TRBJ1-1	TGTGCCACCATTGGACAGGGAAGGACTGAAGCTTTCTTT	CATIGQGRTEAFF
-	TRBV15	-	TRBJ2-5	TGTGCCACCAGCAGAAATAGAGTGGAGACCCAGTACTTC	CATSRNRVETQYF
once	TRBV27	-	TRBJ2-7	TGTGCCAGCAGTGCCCGGGGAGCGATTGAATACGAGCAGTACTTC	CASSARGAIEYEQYF
-	TRBV6-5	TRBD2	TRBJ2-1	TGTGCCAGCAGTCTAGCGGGGCTCTCCTACAATGAGCAGTTCTTC	CASSLAGLSYNEQFF
-	TRBV18	-	TRBJ1-2	TGTGCCAGCTCACCAGGGGCCCAGTCCAACTATGGCTACACCTTC	CASSPGAQSNYGYTF
-	TRBV6-5	-	TRBJ1-5	TGTGCCAGCACCCGAGGGCTGGATCAGCCCCAGCATTTT	CASTRGLDQPQHF
once	TRBV5-6	TRBD2	TRBJ2-3	TGTGCCAGCAGCTTGCTAGCGGGGGTTCCCACAGATACGCAGTATTTT	CASSLLAGVPTDTQYF
-	TRBV18	-	TRBJ2-2	TGTGCCAGCTCACCACCGCAGGGTCCGAACACCGGGGAGCTGTTTTTT	CASSPPQGPNTGELFF
-	TRBV2	TRBD1	TRBJ1-4	TGTGCCAGCAGTAACGACAGGGGCTCGACTGAAAAACTGTTTTTT	CASSNDRGSTEKLFF
-	TRBV7-6	-	TRBJ2-7	TGTGCCAGCAGCTTAGTTTTTACTGCCCGTGGGGGGAACTACGAGCAGTACTTC	CASSLVFTARGGNYEQYF
once	TRBV28	-	TRBJ1-5	TGTGCCAGCAGTTTACTACCAGGTTACCCCAATCAGCCCCAGCATTTT	CASSLLPGYPNQPQHF
-	TRBV2	TRBD1	TRBJ1-5	TGTGCCAGCAGGAACACACAGGGGGCGATTAGCAATCAGCCCCAGCATTTT	CASRNTQGAISNQPQHF
-	TRBV21-1	-	TRBJ1-4	TGTGCCAGCATTAAACAGGGGGCGCGTCATTTGCGAGAAAAACTGTTTTTT	CASIKQGARHLREKLFF
once	TRBV2	-	TRBJ2-7	TGTGCCAGCAGTCGTTCCTACGAGCAGTACTTC	CASSRSYEQYF
-	TRBV29-1	-	TRBJ1-5	TGCAGCGTTGCTGGTGGCAGCGATCAGCCCCAGCATTTT	CSVAGGSDQPQHF
-	TRBV4-1	TRBD1	TRBJ1-2	TGCGCCAGCAGCCAAGATTCCGGGACAGGGAACTATGGCTACACCTTC	CASSQDSGTGNYGYTF
-	TRBV7-4	TRBD1	TRBJ1-5	TGTGCCAGCAGCTTACTGGACCTCGGGACAGGGAAGGGCATCAATCAGCCCCAGCATTTT	CASSLLDLGTGKGINQPQHF
-	TRBV6-5	TRBD1	TRBJ1-6	TGTGCCAGCAGTTACCGGGGACAGGGCTATAATTCACCCCTCCACTTT	CASSYRGQGYNSPLHF